The 22 T cell receptor beta chains listed next were all sequenced from one sample in a study of T cells in Graves' hyperthyroidism and ophthalmopathy. Regions amplified from RNA transcripts were the TCR beta CDR3 regions. With the HTBI primer set, the TCR CDR3 went through a first round of RT-PCR. Each CDR3 protein gets one entry after TCRdb re-called the multiplex PCR reads with MiXCR. The sample contains about 700,000 distinct CDR3 sequences, 45% of which appear only once. Sequenced: peripheral blood or thyroid tissue (not recorded which). These receptors all stem from an adult man with Graves' disease, either hyperthyroidism or ophthalmopathy (not recorded which).

This clonotype was counted at least ten times. The chain combines TRBV14 with TRBJ2-5; either TRBD1 or TRBD2 may fit D (5 bases each). V was cut by 1 base and J by 8 bases, with 8 bases left in between. Per the germline V gene, CDR1 is SGHDN and CDR2 is FVKESK. This CDR3 contains 12 residues. CDR3 nucleotide sequence: TGTGCCAGCAGCCAAGCGGGGACCACCCAGTACTTC. This gives the protein CASSQAGTTQYF.

Written as DNA, the CDR3 is TGTGCCAGCAGTTTAGCGAGACTAGCCGCGAACACCGGGGAGCTGTTTTTT. Encoded protein: CASSLARLAANTGELFF. The chain employs TRBV2 and TRBJ2-2; TRBD2 matches 7 bases. Germline values: CDR1 SNHLY, CDR2 FYNNEI. V shed 5 bases, J shed 0 bases, and the junction held 9 bases outside the gene matches. The CDR3 loop spans 17 amino acids. The variable domain in full, with the rest retrieved from reference TRBV2 and TRBJ2-2, is EPEVTQTPSHQVTQMGQEVILRCVPISNHLYFYWYRQILGQKVEFLVSFYNNEISEKSEIFDDQFSVERPDGSNFTLKIRSTKLEDSAMYFCASSLARLAANTGELFFGEGSRLTVL.

This clonotype has a handful of counts. This chain uses TRBV7-8 with TRBJ2-7, with 10 bases lining up with TRBD1. Germline CDR1 SGHVS, CDR2 FQNEAQ. V shed 6 bases, J shed 3 bases, and the junction held 20 bases outside the gene matches. This CDR3 comprises 19 residues. Here the CDR3 DNA reads TGTGCCAGCAGTGAAGCGGGACAGGGGACGTGGAGGGCGGACTACGAGCAGTACTTC. This encodes CASSEAGQGTWRADYEQYF. The variable domain in full, with the rest retrieved from reference TRBV7-8 and TRBJ2-7, is GAGVSQSPRYKVAKRGQDVALRCDPISGHVSLFWYQQALGQGPEFLTYFQNEAQLDKSGLPSDRFFAERPEGSVSTLKIQRTQQEDSAVYLCASSEAGQGTWRADYEQYFGPGTRLTVT.

A remark on this clonotype: One end of the junction does not line up with germline, which may come from a read error. The chain uses TRBV7-2 and TRBJ2-7; D is unresolved. Germline V CDR1 and CDR2: SGHTA, FQGNSA. The CDR3 consists of 11 residues. This CDR3 is CASSLAGGFLF. The CDR3 nucleotides are TGTGCCAGCAGCTTAGCGGGCGGCTTCCTCTTC.

This clonotype was seen more than once but under ten times. This rearrangement joins TRBV20-1 to TRBJ2-5; the D is unclear. CDR1 is DFQATT, CDR2 SNEGSKA, per germline (reference sequence). CDR3 length: 11 residues. V shed 6 bases and J shed 1 base, with 6 bases lying between them. The CDR3 DNA sequence: TGCAGTGCGGAGTTCCAAGAGACCCAGTACTTC. Amino acids: CSAEFQETQYF.

This rearrangement joins TRBV7-9 to TRBJ2-3; 14 bases match TRBD2. V dropped 5 bases and J dropped 4; count of bases not matched to a gene: 5. Germline V gene sequence: CDR1 SEHNR, CDR2 FQNEAQ (reference sequence). CDR3 length: 16 residues. The CDR3 region has the DNA TGTGCCAGCAGCCCGCGGACTAGCGGGAGGTCAGATACGCAGTATTTT. The encoded protein is CASSPRTSGRSDTQYF.

This clonotype has a count of ten or more. V is TRBV29-1 and J is TRBJ2-5; perhaps TRBD2 as D (5 bases). CDR1 and CDR2 (germline): SQVTM, ANQGSEA. V dropped 6 bases and J dropped 6 bases, with 14 bases sitting between them. This CDR3 has 12 amino acids. CDR3: CSVDLARKTQYF. CDR3 in DNA: TGCAGCGTCGACCTAGCCCGGAAGACCCAGTACTTC.

The rearrangement links TRBV15 to TRBJ1-2; the match to TRBD1 covers 8 bases. V dropped 6 bases and J dropped 0; count of bases not matched to a gene: 6. CDR1 and CDR2 from the germline V gene are LNHNV and YYDKDF (reference sequence). The CDR3 contains 15 residues. The CDR3 region has the DNA TGTGCCACCAGTCCCCCGGACAGGGCTAACTATGGCTACACCTTC. It codes for CATSPPDRANYGYTF.

The chain combines TRBV15 with TRBJ1-1, with TRBD1 matching 8 bases. Trimming removed 5 bases from V and 3 bases from J; junction bases left unmatched: 8. This CDR3 spans 15 amino acids. Germline V lookup: CDR1 LNHNV, CDR2 YYDKDF (reference sequence). The CDR3 nucleotides are TGTGCCACCAGCTTGGACCCGGGACAGGACACTGAAGCTTTCTTT. Protein: CATSLDPGQDTEAFF.

The gene calls are TRBV7-9 and TRBJ1-1; D gene uncertain. There are 15 residues in the CDR3. V was shortened by 0 bases and J by 7 bases, with 15 bases between the two germline ends. The germline V gene encodes CDR1 SEHNR and CDR2 FQNEAQ (reference sequence). CDR3 DNA sequence: TGTGCCAGCAGCTTAGCGCAAGTCGGCAGACTTGAAGCTTTCTTT. Amino acid sequence: CASSLAQVGRLEAFF.

This clonotype showed up just a few times. The V gene is TRBV24-1, the J gene TRBJ2-7, with D maybe TRBD1 (6 bases). The CDR3 runs 13 residues. Germline V lookup: CDR1 KGHDR, CDR2 SFDVKD. The germline V and J ends were trimmed by 4 bases and 2 bases, with 8 bases remaining between them. Here the CDR3 DNA reads TGTGCCACCAGTGACAACAGGGCCTACGAGCAGTACTTC. This encodes CATSDNRAYEQYF.

This clonotype appeared many times. V gene TRBV10-1 combines with J gene TRBJ2-7; TRBD1 matches at 9 bases. Germline CDR1 reads WNHNN; CDR2 reads SYGVQD (reference sequence). V lost 6 bases and J lost 5; bases outside the gene matches: 8. This CDR3 is 14 amino acids long. The CDR3 spells CASSPGTGWNEQYF. DNA of the CDR3: TGCGCCAGCAGCCCCGGGACAGGGTGGAACGAGCAGTACTTC.

The chain employs TRBV7-9 and TRBJ1-2; D unclear. Germline values: CDR1 SEHNR, CDR2 FQNEAQ (reference sequence). CDR3 size: 14 residues. Between the trimmed V and J ends, which lost 2 bases and 5 bases, there was a span of 12 bases. The chain's CDR3 is CASSLNSGKYGYTF. CDR3 coding DNA: TGTGCCAGCAGCTTAAACTCCGGGAAGTATGGCTACACCTTC. Full variable domain (outside the CDR3, taken from reference TRBV7-9 and TRBJ1-2): DTGVSQNPRHKITKRGQNVTFRCDPISEHNRLYWYRQTLGQGPEFLTYFQNEAQLEKSRLLSDRFSAERPKGSFSTLEIQRTEQGDSAMYLCASSLNSGKYGYTFGSGTRLTVV.

J is TRBJ2-3 and V is TRBV10-3, with TRBD1 matching 7 bases. V shed 2 bases and J 3 bases; nucleotides not matched to a gene: 8. The CDR3 has 16 residues. Germline V gives CDR1 ENHRY, CDR2 SYGVKD. CDR3 sequence reads: CAISEALTGRTDTQYF. Here the CDR3 DNA reads TGTGCCATCAGTGAGGCGCTGACAGGGAGAACAGATACGCAGTATTTT.

The chain employs TRBV19 and TRBJ1-1, with 8 bases lining up with TRBD1. Germline CDR1 is LNHDA and CDR2 is SQIVND (reference sequence). V trimming: 2 bases; J trimming: 3 bases; junction bases outside the gene matches: 11. This CDR3 is built from 17 residues. The DNA for the CDR3 is TGTGCCAGTAGTATAATCAAGACAGGGGTTTTGCACACTGAAGCTTTCTTT. Translated, it gives CASSIIKTGVLHTEAFF.

On this clonotype itself: A much larger clone lies a single base off, so this may be a read error. This chain uses TRBV15 with TRBJ1-1, with a weak D call TRBD1 (6 bases). This CDR3 comprises 14 residues. Per the germline V gene, CDR1 is LNHNV and CDR2 is YYDKDF (reference sequence). V shed 5 bases and J shed 0 bases, with 10 bases lying between them. The CDR3 nucleotides are TGTGCCACCAGCGCACAGGGCATGAACACTGAAGCTTTCTTT. This encodes CATSAQGMNTEAFF.

This clonotype was seen once. The junction departs from the called germline gene at one end, perhaps through a read error. This sequence joins TRBV12-3 or TRBV12-4 and TRBJ1-4; D not certain. This CDR3 region has 11 residues. CDR3 coding DNA: TGTGCCAGCAGTTTAAATGAAAAACTGCTTTTT. It codes for CASSLNEKLLF.

This chain uses TRBV10-3 with TRBJ2-5, with TRBD2 matching over 11 bases. The CDR3 consists of 16 residues. V shed 4 bases, J shed 3 bases, and the junction held 7 bases outside the gene matches. Germline values: CDR1 ENHRY, CDR2 SYGVKD. The CDR3 region is CAISGTSGLVEETQYF. CDR3 DNA: TGTGCCATCAGTGGGACTAGCGGGTTAGTCGAAGAGACCCAGTACTTC.

This clonotype has a count of ten or more. This sequence joins TRBV6-1 and TRBJ1-6, with D uncertain. From germline, CDR1 is MNHNS and CDR2 SASEGT. The CDR3 covers 12 residues. V gave up 0 bases and J gave up 6 bases, with 0 bases separating them. This CDR3 reads CASSEANSPLHF. The CDR3 nucleotides are TGTGCCAGCAGTGAAGCTAATTCACCCCTCCACTTT.

This clonotype was counted once. Relative to the germline gene, one junction end is altered; a read error may explain this. The rearrangement joins TRBV7-7 to TRBJ2-7, with 8 bases aligning to TRBD1. The CDR3 consists of 14 residues. Germline CDR1 SSHAT, CDR2 FNYEAQ (reference sequence). The CDR3 DNA sequence: TGTGCTAGCAGCTTAAGCAGGGGGCCGTACGAGCAGTACTTC. It translates to CASSLSRGPYEQYF. The whole variable domain, filled in from reference TRBV7-7 and TRBJ2-7, reads GAGVSQSPRYKVTKRGQDVTLRCDPISSHATLYWYQQALGQGPEFLTYFNYEAQPDKSGLPSDRFSAERPEGSISTLTIQRTEQRDSAMYRCASSLSRGPYEQYFGPGTRLTVT.

This clonotype was found many times. This chain links TRBV7-9 with TRBJ1-2; the D gene is possibly TRBD1 (6 bases). V lost 7 bases, J lost 3 bases, and 15 bases lay in between. From germline, CDR1 is SEHNR and CDR2 FQNEAQ (reference sequence). The CDR3 runs 14 residues. The CDR3 coding sequence is TGTGCCAGCACCCTAAATGGGGGCGACTATGGCTACACCTTC. Translated, it gives CASTLNGGDYGYTF.

In its sample, this clonotype was seen many times. This chain uses TRBV10-3 with TRBJ1-1, with no clear D. Per germline, CDR1 ENHRY and CDR2 SYGVKD. V gave up 7 bases and J gave up 0 bases, with 9 bases separating them. This CDR3 has 13 amino acids. The CDR3 is CAITGGVNTEAFF. For the CDR3, the DNA is TGTGCCATCACTGGTGGGGTGAACACTGAAGCTTTCTTT.